The rows below give T cell receptor beta chains drawn from one sample of a study of cytomegalovirus exposure and HLA in healthy donors. The data were produced by immunoSEQ multiplex PCR, yet TCRdb's version contains in-frame clones alone and is incomplete. The sample carries about 210,000 clones, around 87% recorded once. Sequences were obtained from PBMCs. The receptor set was obtained from a boy aged 2 to 10 in good health and CMV-seronegative. CDR3s include the opening cysteine and the closing phenylalanine or tryptophan. The order of the fields is J gene, clone size, V gene, D gene, CDR3 protein, CDR3 DNA. The D gene is left open where the match is weak. The size of a clone is reported for some rows only, either as once, few or many, or as a class for expanded clones.

TRBJ2-3	-	TRBV5-1	TRBD2	CASSFGRERDTQYF	TGCGCCAGCAGCTTCGGGCGGGAGCGCGATACGCAGTATTTT
TRBJ2-7	-	TRBV30	-	CAWSGGSHSYEQYF	TGTGCCTGGAGTGGTGGCTCTCACTCCTACGAGCAGTACTTC
TRBJ2-3	-	TRBV9	-	CASSVVGAGDTQYF	TGTGCCAGCAGCGTAGTGGGGGCAGGGGATACGCAGTATTTT
TRBJ2-7	-	TRBV6-1	-	CASSEYGGASYEQYF	TGTGCCAGCAGTGAATACGGAGGGGCGTCCTACGAGCAGTACTTC
TRBJ1-1	-	TRBV28	-	CASSYTGSTEAFF	TGTGCCAGCAGTTATACAGGGAGTACTGAAGCTTTCTTT
TRBJ2-7	-	TRBV14	-	CASSPKLPPGEQYF	TGTGCCAGCAGCCCAAAACTTCCCCCGGGCGAGCAGTACTTC
TRBJ1-2	-	TRBV9	-	CASSLVQGGGYTF	TGTGCCAGCAGCCTTGTACAGGGTGGGGGCTACACCTTC
TRBJ1-1	-	TRBV10-3	-	CAGRGAKNTEAFF	TGTGCAGGGCGGGGCGCGAAGAACACTGAAGCTTTCTTT
TRBJ2-7	-	TRBV4-1	TRBD2	CASSYSTAGGAYEQYF	TGCGCCAGCAGCTACTCGACGGCGGGAGGGGCCTACGAGCAGTACTTC
TRBJ1-1	-	TRBV28	TRBD1	CASRGTDTEAFF	TGTGCCAGCAGGGGGACAGACACTGAAGCTTTCTTT
TRBJ1-3	few	TRBV10-3	-	CAISGTENTIYF	TGTGCCATCAGTGGAACAGAAAACACCATATATTTT
TRBJ2-7	-	TRBV28	-	CASSQQGGAYEQYF	TGTGCCAGCAGTCAACAGGGTGGAGCCTACGAGCAGTACTTC
TRBJ2-7	once	TRBV10-3	TRBD1	CAISESLTGAGYEQYF	TGTGCCATCAGTGAGTCTCTAACAGGGGCGGGTTACGAGCAGTACTTC
TRBJ2-3	-	TRBV5-1	TRBD2	CASSVSIAGVEDTQYF	TGCGCCAGCAGCGTCTCCATAGCGGGAGTCGAGGATACGCAGTATTTT
TRBJ1-2	-	TRBV5-4	-	CASRPGSGDYGYTF	TGTGCCAGCAGACCGGGGTCCGGGGACTATGGCTACACCTTC
TRBJ2-5	-	TRBV5-4	TRBD2	CASMSMVAGALETQYF	TGTGCCAGTATGTCGATGGTAGCGGGGGCGTTAGAGACCCAGTACTTC
TRBJ2-3	-	TRBV14	TRBD1	CASSGTGAGTQYF	TGTGCCAGCAGCGGGACAGGGGCTGGGACGCAGTATTTT
TRBJ2-4	-	TRBV30	TRBD1	CAWSPGQGYTKNIQYF	TGTGCCTGGAGTCCCGGACAGGGATATACCAAAAACATTCAGTACTTC
TRBJ2-5	-	TRBV4-2	-	CASSQVTGWETQYF	TGTGCCAGCAGCCAAGTAACAGGCTGGGAGACCCAGTACTTC
TRBJ1-6	-	TRBV7-2	-	CASSLGQLNSPLHF	TGTGCCAGCAGTTTAGGACAGCTTAATTCACCCCTCCACTTT
TRBJ2-1	-	TRBV28	TRBD2	CASSRVMGLAGSLSSYNEQFF	TGTGCCAGCAGCAGGGTAATGGGACTAGCGGGGTCCCTTAGCTCCTACAATGAGCAGTTCTTC
TRBJ2-7	-	TRBV7-9	TRBD2	CASSLRGGREGQYEQYF	TGTGCCAGCAGCTTAAGGGGTGGACGGGAGGGCCAGTACGAGCAGTACTTC
TRBJ1-1	-	TRBV6-5	-	CASRRPGRQGTEAFF	TGTGCCAGCAGACGTCCAGGGCGCCAGGGCACCGAAGCTTTCTTT
TRBJ2-7	-	TRBV19	-	CASSFSGVSPHEQYF	TGTGCCAGTAGTTTCTCAGGGGTGAGTCCCCACGAGCAGTACTTC
TRBJ2-5	-	TRBV12-5	TRBD1	CASGFLVLGYRGHSRETQYF	TGTGCTAGTGGTTTCCTCGTCTTAGGTTACAGGGGACACTCCCGGGAGACCCAGTACTTC
TRBJ2-1	-	TRBV28	-	CASSRGNEQFF	TGTGCCAGCAGTAGGGGCAATGAGCAGTTCTTC
TRBJ2-1	once	TRBV28	TRBD2	CASSPVHLAGATNEQFF	TGTGCCAGCAGTCCCGTCCACCTAGCGGGAGCAACCAATGAGCAGTTCTTC
TRBJ1-1	once	TRBV5-1	TRBD1	CASSLDGQGAKVAFF	TGCGCCAGCAGCTTGGATGGGCAGGGGGCGAAAGTAGCTTTCTTT
TRBJ2-1	few	TRBV5-1	TRBD2	CASSYPPLAELRLKVVEQFF	TGCGCCAGCAGCTACCCTCCACTAGCGGAGCTCCGCCTCAAGGTGGTTGAGCAGTTCTTC
TRBJ2-7	-	TRBV7-6	-	CASSRTRGRVSYEQYF	TGTGCCAGCAGCCGAACGCGCGGGCGGGTCTCCTACGAGCAGTACTTC
TRBJ1-5	-	TRBV19	-	CASKKGVHSNQPQHF	TGTGCCAGTAAAAAGGGGGTACATAGCAATCAGCCCCAGCATTTT